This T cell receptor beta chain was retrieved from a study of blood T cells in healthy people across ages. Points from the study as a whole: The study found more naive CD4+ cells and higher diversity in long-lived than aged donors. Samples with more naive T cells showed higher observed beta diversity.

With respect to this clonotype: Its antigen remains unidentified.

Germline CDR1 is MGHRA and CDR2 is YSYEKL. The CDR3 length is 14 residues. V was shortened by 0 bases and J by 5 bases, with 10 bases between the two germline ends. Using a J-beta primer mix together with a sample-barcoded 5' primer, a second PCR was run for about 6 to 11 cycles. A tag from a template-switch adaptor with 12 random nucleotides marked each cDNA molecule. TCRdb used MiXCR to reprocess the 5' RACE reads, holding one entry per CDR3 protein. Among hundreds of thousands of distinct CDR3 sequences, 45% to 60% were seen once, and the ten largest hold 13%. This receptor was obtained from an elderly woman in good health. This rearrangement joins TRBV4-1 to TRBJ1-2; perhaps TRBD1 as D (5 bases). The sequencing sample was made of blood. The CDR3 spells CASSQEGTIYGYTF. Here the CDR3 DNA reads TGCGCCAGCAGCCAAGAGGGGACCATTTATGGCTACACCTTC.